A single sample is the source of the 9 T cell receptor beta chains below, sequenced in a study of shared clonotypes between healthy human individuals. This table comes from immunoSEQ multiplex PCR, and its TCRdb copy is limited to in-frame clones, with some not included. The sample holds around 2.1 million clones, just over 90% seen once. Naive CD8 cells, CD45RO-negative and positively selected for CCR7, excluded terminally differentiated effector memory CD45RA+ cells. Material: naive CD8+ T cells from PBMCs. Receptors were obtained from a man in his late teens or twenties in good health. Some clones in this sample may be carry-over from other donors' samples.

The chain uses TRBV7-8 and TRBJ1-2, with D possibly being TRBD1 (5 bases). V was clipped by 5 bases and J by 6 bases, with 13 bases between them. Looked up from germline, CDR1 is SGHVS and CDR2 is FQNEAQ. The CDR3 spans 13 residues. The CDR3 DNA sequence: TGTGCCAGCAGCCCCAGGGTCAGGGATGGCTACACCTTC. It codes for CASSPRVRDGYTF.

The chain combines TRBV4-2 with TRBJ1-1; the match to TRBD1 covers 7 bases. V was clipped by 2 bases and J by 5 bases; unmatched bases: 8. CDR1 and CDR2 (germline): LGHNA, YNFKEQ. The length of the CDR3 is 15 residues. CDR3 DNA sequence: TGTGCCAGCAGCCAACTGACAGGGAGGGGGACTGAAGCTTTCTTT. This codes for CASSQLTGRGTEAFF.

The J gene is TRBJ2-5, the V gene TRBV6-5; TRBD1 is a possible D gene (5 bases). Judging by the DNA end, TRBJ2-7 fits better; the J call may be wrong. Germline V gene sequence: CDR1 MNHEY, CDR2 SVGAGI. The CDR3 totals 16 residues. Written as DNA, the CDR3 is TGTGCCAGCAGTTTCCGAGTCGACAGCAGACTCTACGAGCAGTACTTC. This codes for CASSFRVDSRLYEQYF.

The rearrangement links TRBV11-2 to TRBJ2-1; weak D call: TRBD2 (5 bases). CDR1 and CDR2 from the germline V gene are SGHAT and FQNNGV. V lost 1 base, J lost 3 bases, and 16 bases lay in between. CDR3 size: 17 residues. CDR3 sequence (DNA): TGTGCCAGCAGCTTAGTACCCGGGGTTTCTTACTACAATGAGCAGTTCTTC. This translates into CASSLVPGVSYYNEQFF.

The chain joins TRBV11-2 to TRBJ2-1; 7 nucleotides line up with TRBD2. V shed 1 base, J shed 0 bases, and the junction held 6 bases outside the gene matches. Per germline, CDR1 SGHAT and CDR2 FQNNGV. This CDR3 is built from 17 residues. In DNA, the CDR3 is TGTGCCAGCAGCTTAGTATTGAGGACTAGCTCCTACAATGAGCAGTTCTTC. Protein: CASSLVLRTSSYNEQFF.

The gene calls are TRBV15 and TRBJ1-1; 7 bases line up with TRBD1. This CDR3 has 15 residues. Trimming removed 1 base from V and 6 bases from J; junction bases left unmatched: 8. Germline CDR1 reads LNHNV; CDR2 reads YYDKDF (reference sequence). The CDR3 loop reads CATSRADRAYPEAFF. The CDR3 DNA reads TGTGCCACCAGCAGAGCCGACAGGGCGTACCCTGAAGCTTTCTTT. Filled out from reference TRBV15 and TRBJ1-1, the complete variable domain reads DAMVIQNPRYQVTQFGKPVTLSCSQTLNHNVMYWYQQKSSQAPKLLFHYYDKDFNNEADTPDNFQSRRPNTSFCFLDIRSPGLGDTAMYLCATSRADRAYPEAFFGQGTRLTVV.

CDR3 amino acids: CASSIDSTAYNEQFF. The CDR3 bases are TGTGCCAGTAGTATAGACTCGACAGCCTACAATGAGCAGTTCTTC. The chain recombines TRBV19 with TRBJ2-1, with D maybe TRBD1 (5 bases). The CDR3 length is 15 residues. Trimming shortened V by 0 bases and J by 2 bases, and 8 bases separated the two germline ends. CDR1 is LNHDA and CDR2 is SQIVND in the germline V gene (reference sequence).

This sequence joins TRBV29-1 and TRBJ2-1; D remains unclear. Trimming pared 2 bases from V and 2 bases from J, leaving 10 bases between. In germline, CDR1 is SQVTM, CDR2 ANQGSEA. This CDR3 is built from 14 residues. CDR3 DNA: TGCAGCGTTGAACTGGCGCTGGCCTACAATGAGCAGTTCTTC. This codes for CSVELALAYNEQFF.

The chain employs TRBV4-3 and TRBJ2-1; a possible D gene is TRBD1 (6 bases). V lost 0 bases and J 5 bases, leaving 23 bases between the germline ends. Per germline, CDR1 LGHNA and CDR2 YSLEER. There are 19 residues in the CDR3. CDR3 amino acids: CASSQDVWAGEGVNNEQFF. The CDR3 region has the DNA TGCGCCAGCAGCCAAGATGTGTGGGCAGGGGAAGGTGTTAACAATGAGCAGTTCTTC.